The 14 T cell receptor beta chains reported below all come from one sample, sequenced in a study of OX40 agonist ivuxolimab in advanced cancers. TCRdb's copy holds only in-frame clones and misses some; the assay was immunoSEQ multiplex PCR. The sample contains around 61,000 clones, roughly 82% of which appear only once. The sequencing here drew on CD4+ or CD8+ T cells sorted from blood, taken in a trial of the OX40 agonist ivuxolimab. The receptors were gathered from an adult with an advanced solid tumor such as melanoma, head and neck, liver or kidney cancer.

This clone was observed a single time. J is TRBJ2-7 and V is TRBV5-1; possibly TRBD1 or TRBD2 for D (5 bases each). Per germline, CDR1 SGHRS and CDR2 YFSETQ. Trimming took off 1 base at V and 3 bases at J, with 17 bases between the two ends. The CDR3 loop spans 16 amino acids. The CDR3 region has the DNA TGCGCCAGCAGCTTGTCCGCCGGACTGGGGGTCTACGAGCAGTACTTC. Residues: CASSLSAGLGVYEQYF.

V is TRBV11-3 and J is TRBJ1-2; 9 bases are a match to TRBD1. Losses at the gene ends were 4 bases for V and 3 bases for J; bases not matched to a gene: 6. Per the germline V gene, CDR1 is SGHNT and CDR2 is YENEEA. The CDR3 covers 15 residues. The CDR3 here is CASSSATGGDYGYTF. CDR3 in DNA: TGTGCCAGCAGCTCCGCGACAGGGGGGGACTATGGCTACACCTTC.

The chain employs TRBV7-8 and TRBJ2-5, with D uncertain. V was shortened by 5 bases and J by 0 bases, with 4 bases between the two germline ends. The CDR3 spans 12 residues. Germline CDR1 is SGHVS and CDR2 is FQNEAQ. This CDR3 reads CASSQDQETQYF. The CDR3 coding sequence is TGTGCCAGCAGCCAGGACCAAGAGACCCAGTACTTC.

The CDR3 bases are TGTGCCAGCAGCCCCAACCTGGGGGGCCAACGCTATGGCTACACCTTC. This codes for CASSPNLGGQRYGYTF. The V gene is TRBV27, the J gene TRBJ1-2, with a weak D call TRBD1 (6 bases). Between the trimmed V and J ends, which lost 6 bases and 4 bases, there was a span of 21 bases. The CDR3 runs to 16 residues. Germline-derived CDR1 and CDR2 are MNHEY and SMNVEV (reference sequence).

Points on this clone: At the DNA level, this CDR3 is encoded by other sequences in the same sample as well. The chain carries TRBV2 and TRBJ2-7; D gene uncertain. The CDR3 is made up of 11 amino acids. V shed 1 base and J shed 4 bases, with 2 bases lying between them. Germline assignment: CDR1 SNHLY and CDR2 FYNNEI. The CDR3 DNA reads as TGTGCCAGCAGTGAAGATTACGAGCAGTACTTC. Translating it yields CASSEDYEQYF.

The V call is TRBV5-1, the J call TRBJ2-1, with D possibly being TRBD2 (5 bases). V gave up 2 bases and J gave up 1 base, with 10 bases separating them. The CDR3 consists of 15 residues. From germline, CDR1 is SGHRS and CDR2 YFSETQ. CDR3 DNA sequence: TGCGCCAGCAGCTTCTATGGGGAGTCCTACAATGAGCAGTTCTTC. It is translated as CASSFYGESYNEQFF. The variable domain in full, with the rest retrieved from reference TRBV5-1 and TRBJ2-1, is KAGVTQTPRYLIKTRGQQVTLSCSPISGHRSVSWYQQTPGQGLQFLFEYFSETQRNKGNFPGRFSGRQFSNSRSEMNVSTLELGDSALYLCASSFYGESYNEQFFGPGTRLTVL.

The chain couples TRBV5-1 to TRBJ2-3; possible D gene TRBD2, 6 bases. The CDR3 spans 15 residues. Germline values: CDR1 SGHRS, CDR2 YFSETQ. V was shortened by 4 bases and J by 2 bases, with 14 bases between the two germline ends. DNA of the CDR3: TGCGCCAGCAGCCCGGACCGGGAGAACACAGATACGCAGTATTTT. Its protein product is CASSPDRENTDTQYF.

The chain uses TRBV30 and TRBJ2-5; D unclear. Trimming shortened V by 0 bases and J by 5 bases, and 13 bases separated the two germline ends. The germline V gene encodes CDR1 GTSNPN and CDR2 SVGIG (reference sequence). The CDR3 is 14 residues long. In DNA, the CDR3 is TGTGCCTGGAGTGTACGTGGTCTGGGGGAGACCCAGTACTTC. It yields the protein CAWSVRGLGETQYF.

This chain connects TRBV7-2 to TRBJ2-5; unclear D gene. Germline loops: CDR1 SGHTA, CDR2 FQGNSA. The germline V and J ends were trimmed by 0 bases and 5 bases, with 7 bases remaining between them. The CDR3 length is 13 residues. In DNA form, the CDR3 reads TGTGCCAGCAGCTTAGCAGGGATTGAGACCCAGTACTTC. Translated: CASSLAGIETQYF.

A single count supports this clone. The rearrangement uses TRBV30 and TRBJ1-2; 9 nucleotides agree with TRBD1. Germline V gene sequence: CDR1 GTSNPN, CDR2 SVGIG (reference sequence). With 0 bases clipped from V and 6 bases from J, the junction kept 11 bases outside the gene matches. This CDR3 is built from 16 residues. CDR3 nucleotide sequence: TGTGCCTGGAGTGTGGGACAGGGTTTTAGAGGGGATGGCTACACCTTC. Translated: CAWSVGQGFRGDGYTF.

Here the CDR3 reads CASSTPSPGNYEQYF. DNA of the CDR3: TGTGCCAGCAGCACGCCCTCCCCAGGGAACTACGAGCAGTACTTC. The rearrangement links TRBV11-3 to TRBJ2-5; tentative D call: TRBD1 (5 bases). The DNA end is a closer match to TRBJ2-7, so the J assignment may be wrong. Looked up from germline, CDR1 is SGHNT and CDR2 is YENEEA. The CDR3 loop spans 15 amino acids.

The chain uses TRBV4-3 and TRBJ1-6, with 8 bases aligning to TRBD1. V trimming: 6 bases; J trimming: 8 bases; junction bases outside the gene matches: 9. From germline, CDR1 is LGHNA and CDR2 YSLEER. The CDR3 runs 15 residues. The CDR3 DNA follows: TGCGCCAGCAGGCCTAGACAGGGGCAAGATTCACCCCTCCACTTT. The encoded protein is CASRPRQGQDSPLHF.

The chain employs TRBV19 and TRBJ1-2; no definite D call. The V and J ends lost 2 bases and 4 bases respectively, with 8 bases between them. This CDR3 has 13 residues. Germline loops: CDR1 LNHDA, CDR2 SQIVND (reference sequence). The CDR3 spells CASSIRGFYGYTF. In DNA, the CDR3 is TGTGCCAGTAGTATACGAGGGTTCTATGGCTACACCTTC.

This clone occurred once. The J gene is TRBJ2-1, the V gene TRBV7-3; D remains unclear. The CDR3 has 15 residues. Germline V gene lookup returns CDR1 SGHTA and CDR2 FQGTGA. With 0 bases removed from V and 4 bases from J, the gap between germline ends came to 10 bases. CDR3 coding DNA: TGTGCCAGCAGCTTAACGGGGATAGGTTACAATGAGCAGTTCTTC. This translates into CASSLTGIGYNEQFF. The full variable domain, rest sourced from reference TRBV7-3 and TRBJ2-1, is GAGVSQTPSNKVTEKGKYVELRCDPISGHTALYWYRQSLGQGPEFLIYFQGTGAADDSGLPNDRFFAVRPEGSVSTLKIQRTERGDSAVYLCASSLTGIGYNEQFFGPGTRLTVL.